Presented here are 14 T cell receptor beta chains from one specimen sequenced in a study of technical replicates of blood from several donors. Sequencing was performed with immunoSEQ multiplex PCR; in TCRdb, only in-frame clones are kept and a portion is missing. The profile covers around 80,000 clones, with roughly 93% appearing a single time and 0.24% taken by the ten largest. Sequenced: T cells isolated from PBMCs. Every receptor here comes from a human donor in good health.

V is TRBV2 and J is TRBJ2-3; the D gene is possibly TRBD2 (5 bases). Trimming cost V 4 bases and J 0 bases, with 14 bases left between them. The CDR3 is 16 amino acids. Germline V lookup: CDR1 SNHLY, CDR2 FYNNEI. CDR3 nucleotide sequence: TGTGCCAGCAGTGGGCGGACTCTTCAAAGCACAGATACGCAGTATTTT. Protein product: CASSGRTLQSTDTQYF.

V usage is TRBV19 and J usage is TRBJ2-6; tentatively, D is TRBD2 (5 bases). The CDR3 runs to 14 residues. Germline lookup yields CDR1 LNHDA and CDR2 SQIVND (reference sequence). The ends were cut back, 8 bases at V and 0 bases at J, with 8 bases in the middle. CDR3 sequence (DNA): TGTGCCAGTTCCAGCGGCTCTGGGGCCAACGTCCTGACTTTC. Translating it yields CASSSGSGANVLTF.

Comments on this clone: An end of the junction differs from the germline gene, which may be a read error. The chain uses TRBV2 and TRBJ2-1; a possible D gene is TRBD1 (6 bases). CDR1 and CDR2 from the germline V gene are SNHLY and FYNNEI. This CDR3 is 15 amino acids long. DNA for the CDR3: TGTGCCAGCAGTTTACTCGGGACATCATACAACGAGCAGTTCTTC. Its protein product is CASSLLGTSYNEQFF.

The gene calls are TRBV25-1 and TRBJ2-3; weak D call: TRBD2 (6 bases). Per germline, CDR1 MGHDK and CDR2 SYGVNS. The CDR3 spans 18 residues. V was trimmed by 1 base and J by 5 bases, leaving 22 bases between them. This chain's CDR3 is CASSESRGGDGRGDTQYF. For the CDR3, the DNA is TGTGCCAGCAGTGAATCAAGGGGCGGGGACGGACGGGGAGATACGCAGTATTTT.

V and J are TRBV2 and TRBJ2-7; D is perhaps TRBD1 (5 bases). Germline V gene sequence: CDR1 SNHLY, CDR2 FYNNEI. Trimming took off 5 bases at V and 7 bases at J, with 15 bases between the two ends. The CDR3 extends over 13 amino acids. The CDR3 here is CASSYLGRAEQYF. For the CDR3, the DNA is TGTGCCAGCAGTTACCTGGGGCGAGCTGAGCAGTACTTC.

The chain is built from TRBV7-9 and TRBJ2-3, with D possibly matching TRBD2 (5 bases). The V gene's germline CDR1 is SEHNR and CDR2 FQNEAQ (reference sequence). There are 16 residues in the CDR3. V was pared by 0 bases and J by 5 bases, with 15 bases between. This CDR3 reads CASSLALSGEGDTQYF. The CDR3 DNA reads TGTGCCAGCAGCTTAGCGCTTTCGGGCGAGGGAGATACGCAGTATTTT.

The rearrangement uses TRBV7-8 and TRBJ2-5; D is possibly TRBD1 (6 bases). V shed 2 bases and J shed 5 bases, with 15 bases lying between them. There are 15 residues in the CDR3. CDR1 and CDR2 (germline): SGHVS, FQNEAQ. CDR3 nucleotides: TGTGCCAGCAGCTTACCCTCGGACAGTTTCGAGACCCAGTACTTC. Amino acid sequence: CASSLPSDSFETQYF.

This clone came up once. The chain joins TRBV12-5 to TRBJ2-7; a weak D match, TRBD1 (7 bases). Per germline, CDR1 LGHNT and CDR2 FRNRAP. V was cut by 0 bases and J by 1 base, with 13 bases left in between. This CDR3 comprises 16 residues. CDR3 residues: CASGLVLTGTSYEQYF. In DNA form, the CDR3 reads TGTGCTAGTGGTTTGGTTCTGACAGGGACTTCCTACGAGCAGTACTTC.

The rearrangement links TRBV28 to TRBJ2-3; TRBD2 is a possible D gene (6 bases). Germline V gene lookup returns CDR1 MDHEN and CDR2 SYDVKM. The CDR3 spans 14 residues. Between the trimmed V and J ends, which lost 7 bases and 3 bases, there was a span of 14 bases. As DNA, the CDR3 is TGTGCCAGCAAGGACGACCGGGGGACAGATACGCAGTATTTT. It translates to CASKDDRGTDTQYF. Complete variable domain (other parts from reference TRBV28 and TRBJ2-3): DVKVTQSSRYLVKRTGEKVFLECVQDMDHENMFWYRQDPGLGLRLIYFSYDVKMKEKGDIPEGYSVSREKKERFSLILESASTNQTSMYLCASKDDRGTDTQYFGPGTRLTVL.

This clone appeared a single time. The chain recombines TRBV28 with TRBJ2-1, with TRBD1 matching 9 bases. Germline V gene lookup returns CDR1 MDHEN and CDR2 SYDVKM. The length of the CDR3 is 15 residues. V lost 2 bases and J lost 7; bases outside the gene matches: 6. The DNA for the CDR3 is TGTGCCAGCAGTTTACTCGGACAGGGGACGAATGAGCAGTTCTTC. This translates into CASSLLGQGTNEQFF.

The genes are TRBV5-6 and TRBJ1-1, with D perhaps TRBD1 (5 bases). There are 14 residues in the CDR3. Germline CDR1 and CDR2: SGHDT and YYEEEE. V lost 2 bases and J lost 5, with 13 bases in between. The CDR3 sequence is CASSFLSRATEAFF. For the CDR3, the DNA is TGTGCCAGCAGCTTCTTGTCCAGGGCGACTGAAGCTTTCTTT.

This clone has a single count. The rearrangement joins TRBV5-6 to TRBJ2-3, with 7 bases aligning to TRBD1. Germline V gene sequence: CDR1 SGHDT, CDR2 YYEEEE. This CDR3 contains 13 residues. J was trimmed by 3 bases and V by 6 bases; bases with no gene match: 4. The CDR3 loop is CASILGQTDTQYF. CDR3 coding DNA: TGTGCCAGCATCCTGGGACAGACAGATACGCAGTATTTT.

This chain joins TRBV5-1 and TRBJ1-4; D is unresolved. Trimming cost V 5 bases and J 0 bases, with 8 bases left between them. Germline CDR1 reads SGHRS; CDR2 reads YFSETQ. This CDR3 spans 14 amino acids. The CDR3 coding sequence is TGCGCCAGCAGGGACGGGACAACTAATGAAAAACTGTTTTTT. Translating gives CASRDGTTNEKLFF.

The J gene is TRBJ1-4, the V gene TRBV6-1, with D perhaps TRBD1 (6 bases). This CDR3 is 15 amino acids long. CDR1 is MNHNS, CDR2 SASEGT, per germline. Trimming took 2 bases from V and 2 from J, leaving 9 bases between them. The CDR3 nucleotides read TGTGCCAGCAGTGAAACAGGGATTACTAATGAAAAACTGTTTTTT. Translated, it gives CASSETGITNEKLFF.